Shown below are 17 T cell receptor beta chains from a single sample sequenced in a study of T-cell reconstitution after alpha-beta-depleted transplantation in children. For TCRbeta, the library was prepared with unique molecular identifiers. Each CDR3 protein is one row after TCRdb ran MiXCR on the PCR reads. The sample carries about 200,000 distinct CDR3 sequences, approximately 14% recorded once. The sample consisted of PBMCs from the stem cell graft donor, taken from the stem cell graft. The receptor source for this set is a human donor who donated a stem cell graft to a child with acute lymphoblastic leukemia.

This clonotype was observed at least ten times. The CDR3 loop reads CSAASTSKVYNEQFF. For the CDR3, the DNA is TGCAGTGCTGCATCAACTAGCAAGGTCTACAATGAGCAGTTCTTC. V and J are TRBV20-1 and TRBJ2-1; tentative D call: TRBD2 (6 bases). The germline V gene encodes CDR1 DFQATT and CDR2 SNEGSKA (reference sequence). The CDR3 extends over 15 amino acids. The ends were cut back, 5 bases at V and 3 bases at J, with 17 bases in the middle.

This clonotype showed up many times. This rearrangement joins TRBV5-1 to TRBJ2-2; weak D call: TRBD1 (6 bases). Germline assignment: CDR1 SGHRS and CDR2 YFSETQ. This CDR3 comprises 14 residues. The V end lost 4 bases, the J end lost 4 bases, and 11 bases lay between the germline ends. The CDR3 bases are TGCGCCAGCAGCGTCAGGGGTGTCACCGGGGAGCTGTTTTTT. Translating gives CASSVRGVTGELFF.

In this sample, this clonotype turned up many times. The DNA of the CDR3 is TGTGCCAGCAGCCTCCAGGACGGGGGCACCCTGAACACTGAAGCTTTCTTT. Translating it yields CASSLQDGGTLNTEAFF. The gene calls are TRBV7-8 and TRBJ1-1; weak D call: TRBD1 (6 bases). The CDR3 is 17 residues long. V gave up 5 bases and J gave up 0 bases, with 19 bases separating them. The germline CDR1 and CDR2 sequences are SGHVS and FQNEAQ.

This chain uses TRBV21-1 with TRBJ2-1; TRBD2 reflects the table's D call only, with no check against the DNA. TRBV21-1 is a listed pseudogene. The CDR3 consists of 17 residues. The CDR3 loop reads CARERAGGRTTRNEQFF. In DNA form, the CDR3 reads TGTGCCCGTGAAAGGGCTGGGGGGAGGACTACTCGCAATGAGCAGTTCTTC.

This clonotype appeared many times. The CDR3 DNA follows: TGCGCCAGCAGCCAAGATTTATTGAATGAGCAGTTCTTC. This codes for CASSQDLLNEQFF. V and J are TRBV5-1 and TRBJ2-1, with D uncertain. V was shortened by 4 bases and J by 7 bases, with 12 bases between the two germline ends. Germline values: CDR1 SGHRS, CDR2 YFSETQ. The CDR3 has 13 residues.

In this sample, this clonotype turned up a few times. This chain uses TRBV6-1 with TRBJ2-7; 10 bases match TRBD1. The CDR3 runs to 14 residues. With V trimmed by 7 bases and J by 4 bases, 7 bases remained unmatched. Germline V CDR1 and CDR2: MNHNS, SASEGT. For the CDR3, the DNA is TGTGCCAGCAACCGCGTGGGACAGGGGTACGAGCAGTACTTC. This codes for CASNRVGQGYEQYF.

This clonotype appeared once. This chain uses TRBV29-1 with TRBJ1-4; D unclear. Germline CDR1 and CDR2: SQVTM and ANQGSEA. CDR3 length equals 12 residues. V lost 7 bases and J lost 4, with 10 bases in between. The CDR3 spells CSGTANNEKLFF. DNA for the CDR3: TGCAGCGGTACAGCTAATAATGAAAAACTGTTTTTT.

This clonotype was counted between two and nine times. J is TRBJ2-7 and V is TRBV18; TRBD2 aligns across 7 bases. V was pared by 3 bases and J by 2 bases, with 10 bases of the junction left unmatched. This CDR3 region has 16 residues. The germline CDR1 and CDR2 sequences are KGHSH and LQKENI. CDR3 residues: CASSPPDREEPYEQYF. In DNA, the CDR3 is TGTGCCAGCTCACCCCCTGACCGGGAGGAGCCCTACGAGCAGTACTTC.

This clonotype was counted ten times or more. This chain joins TRBV19 and TRBJ2-7; D is undetermined. V lost 5 bases to trimming and J lost 3 bases, with 11 bases between them. The CDR3 is made up of 13 amino acids. CDR1 is LNHDA and CDR2 is SQIVND in the germline V gene (reference sequence). CDR3 region: CASSYGRSYEQYF. The CDR3 nucleotides read TGTGCCAGTAGTTACGGACGGAGCTACGAGCAGTACTTC.

This clonotype was observed many times. The V call is TRBV19, the J call TRBJ2-1; 7 bases align to TRBD2. Germline V gives CDR1 LNHDA, CDR2 SQIVND (reference sequence). Unmatched junction bases numbered 5, after V lost 6 bases and J lost 9 bases. The CDR3 length is 12 residues. The DNA of the CDR3 is TGTGCCAGTAGCGCAGCGGGAATTGAGCAGTTCTTC. This gives the protein CASSAAGIEQFF.

This clonotype was counted at least ten times. The chain carries TRBV20-1 and TRBJ2-7, with TRBD2 matching 16 bases. Unmatched junction bases numbered 8, after V lost 0 bases and J lost 0 bases. The CDR3 is 19 residues long. CDR1 and CDR2 (germline): DFQATT, SNEGSKA (reference sequence). CDR3 protein: CSARDRGGLAGGSSYEQYF. The CDR3 DNA is TGCAGTGCTAGAGACCGGGGGGGACTAGCGGGAGGGAGCTCCTACGAGCAGTACTTC.

In its sample, this clonotype was seen many times. This chain uses TRBV20-1 with TRBJ1-1; D might be TRBD1 (5 bases). V shed 4 bases and J shed 5 bases, with 20 bases lying between them. The CDR3 is 15 amino acids. Germline lookup yields CDR1 DFQATT and CDR2 SNEGSKA (reference sequence). CDR3 sequence (DNA): TGCAGTGCTATCAGGAGGGGAGGGGTAAGGACTGAAGCTTTCTTT. Translated, it gives CSAIRRGGVRTEAFF.

Worth noting for this clonotype: With a much larger clone just one base away, this may be a read error. This sequence joins TRBV29-1 and TRBJ2-1, with D perhaps matching TRBD1 or TRBD2 (5 bases each). This CDR3 has 14 residues. Per the germline V gene, CDR1 is SQVTM and CDR2 is ANQGSEA. The CDR3 bases are TGCGGCGTTGAGAAGCTAGCCCCGAGGGGTGAGCAGTTCTTC. Amino acid sequence: CGVEKLAPRGEQFF.

The table lists this clonotype with many counts. The chain employs TRBV20-1 and TRBJ2-1; D might be TRBD2 (6 bases). The CDR3 consists of 11 residues. V was cut by 5 bases and J by 6 bases, with 8 bases left in between. Per the germline V gene, CDR1 is DFQATT and CDR2 is SNEGSKA (reference sequence). CDR3 region: CSARTINEQFF. The CDR3 nucleotides are TGCAGTGCTCGGACTATCAATGAGCAGTTCTTC.

The rearrangement joins TRBV20-1 to TRBJ1-5, with 7 positions matching TRBD1. The CDR3 is 14 amino acids. Trimming at V came to 3 bases and at J to 5 bases, leaving 7 bases not matched to a gene. The V gene's germline CDR1 is DFQATT and CDR2 SNEGSKA (reference sequence). The CDR3 DNA reads as TGCAGTGCTAGTGCGGAACAGGGGTATCAGCCCCAGCATTTT. As protein: CSASAEQGYQPQHF.

As regards this clonotype: A read error may be the cause here, since a much bigger clone is one base away. The chain joins TRBV20-1 to TRBJ2-1; 11 bases fit TRBD2. The CDR3 spans 17 residues. The germline gives CDR1 DFQATT, CDR2 SNEGSKA (reference sequence). The CDR3 reads CCASGSGRAVRRDEQFF. Here the CDR3 DNA reads TGCTGTGCTAGTGGTAGCGGGAGGGCCGTAAGGAGGGATGAGCAGTTCTTC.

This clonotype occurred many times. The rearrangement links TRBV7-9 to TRBJ1-1; perhaps TRBD1 as D (6 bases). Trimming pared 2 bases from V and 5 bases from J, leaving 12 bases between. Germline V gene lookup returns CDR1 SEHNR and CDR2 FQNEAQ (reference sequence). This CDR3 has 14 amino acids. The CDR3, as DNA: TGTGCCAGCAGCTTAATACAGGGACAAACTGAAGCTTTCTTT. Protein sequence: CASSLIQGQTEAFF.